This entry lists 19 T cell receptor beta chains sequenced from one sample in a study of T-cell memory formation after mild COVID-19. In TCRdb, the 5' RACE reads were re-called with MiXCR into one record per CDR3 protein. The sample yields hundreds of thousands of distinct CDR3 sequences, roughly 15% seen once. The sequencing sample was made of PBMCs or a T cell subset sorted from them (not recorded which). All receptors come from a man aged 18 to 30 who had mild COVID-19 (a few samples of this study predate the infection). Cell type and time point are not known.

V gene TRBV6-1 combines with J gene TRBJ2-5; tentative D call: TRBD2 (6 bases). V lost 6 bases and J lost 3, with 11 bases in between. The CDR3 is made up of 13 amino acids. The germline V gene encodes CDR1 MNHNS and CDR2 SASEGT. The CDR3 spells CASRPGLEETQYF. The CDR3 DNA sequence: TGTGCCAGCAGGCCGGGACTCGAAGAGACCCAGTACTTC.

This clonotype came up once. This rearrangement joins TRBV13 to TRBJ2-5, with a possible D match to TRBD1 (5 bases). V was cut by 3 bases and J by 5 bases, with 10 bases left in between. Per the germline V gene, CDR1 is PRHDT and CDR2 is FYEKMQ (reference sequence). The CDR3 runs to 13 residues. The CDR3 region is CASSLGHGETQYF. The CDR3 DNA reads TGTGCCAGCAGCTTGGGGCACGGGGAGACCCAGTACTTC.

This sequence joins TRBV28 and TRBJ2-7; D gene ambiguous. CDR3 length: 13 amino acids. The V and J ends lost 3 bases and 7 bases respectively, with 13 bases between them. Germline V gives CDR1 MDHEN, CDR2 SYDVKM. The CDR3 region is CASSFQAEDEQYV. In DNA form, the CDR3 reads TGTGCCAGCAGTTTCCAGGCCGAAGATGAGCAGTACGTC.

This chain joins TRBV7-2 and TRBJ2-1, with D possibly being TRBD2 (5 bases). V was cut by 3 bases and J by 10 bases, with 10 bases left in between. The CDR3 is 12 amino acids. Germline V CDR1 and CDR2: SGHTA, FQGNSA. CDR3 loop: CASSFRGPEQFF. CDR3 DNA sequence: TGTGCCAGCAGCTTCCGGGGTCCGGAGCAGTTCTTC.

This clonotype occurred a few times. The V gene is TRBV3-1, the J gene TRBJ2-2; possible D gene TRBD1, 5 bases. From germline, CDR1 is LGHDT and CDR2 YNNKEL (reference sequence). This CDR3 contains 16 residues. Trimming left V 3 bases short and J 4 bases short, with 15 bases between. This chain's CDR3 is CASSQRFTGPTGELFF. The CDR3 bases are TGTGCCAGCAGCCAGAGGTTCACAGGCCCCACCGGGGAGCTGTTTTTT.

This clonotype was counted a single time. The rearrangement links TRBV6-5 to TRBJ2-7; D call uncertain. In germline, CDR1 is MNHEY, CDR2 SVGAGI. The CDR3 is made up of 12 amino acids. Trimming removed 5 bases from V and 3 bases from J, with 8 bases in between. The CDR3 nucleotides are TGTGCCAGCAGTCAAGACCACTACGAGCAGTACTTC. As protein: CASSQDHYEQYF.

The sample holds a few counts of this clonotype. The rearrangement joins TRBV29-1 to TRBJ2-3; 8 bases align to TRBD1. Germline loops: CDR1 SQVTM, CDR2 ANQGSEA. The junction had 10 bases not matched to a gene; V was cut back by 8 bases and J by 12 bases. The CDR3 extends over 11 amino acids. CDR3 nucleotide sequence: TGCAGCTACAACAGGGGGTCGGCACAGTATTTT. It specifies CSYNRGSAQYF.

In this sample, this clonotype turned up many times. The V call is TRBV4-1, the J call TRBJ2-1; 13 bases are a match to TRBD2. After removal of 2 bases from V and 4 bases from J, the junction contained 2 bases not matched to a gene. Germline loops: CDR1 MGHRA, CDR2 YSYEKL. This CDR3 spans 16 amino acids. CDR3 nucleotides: TGCGCCAGCAGCCAACGACTAGCGGGGGGTTACAATGAGCAGTTCTTC. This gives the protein CASSQRLAGGYNEQFF.

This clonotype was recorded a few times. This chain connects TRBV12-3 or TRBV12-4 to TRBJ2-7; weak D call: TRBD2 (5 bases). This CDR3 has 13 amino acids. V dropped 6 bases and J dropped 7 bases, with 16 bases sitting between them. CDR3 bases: TGTGCCAGCAGCCTCGGACCCACGGGGGAGCAGTACTTC. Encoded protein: CASSLGPTGEQYF.

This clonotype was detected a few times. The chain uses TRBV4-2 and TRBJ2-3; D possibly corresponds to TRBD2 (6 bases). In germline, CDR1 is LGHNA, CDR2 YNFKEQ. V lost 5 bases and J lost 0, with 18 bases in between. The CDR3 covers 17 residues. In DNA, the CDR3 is TGTGCCAGCAGCAAGGGGACTGGGCGATCTAGCACAGATACGCAGTATTTT. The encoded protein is CASSKGTGRSSTDTQYF.

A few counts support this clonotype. For the CDR3, the DNA is TGTGCCATCTCCCCGGGACCCCGAAACTCCTACGAGCAGTACGTC. The encoded protein is CAISPGPRNSYEQYV. V gene TRBV10-3 combines with J gene TRBJ2-7; D possibly matches TRBD1 or TRBD2 (5 bases each). The germline gives CDR1 ENHRY, CDR2 SYGVKD. CDR3 length: 15 amino acids. V shed 8 bases and J shed 0 bases, with 17 bases lying between them.

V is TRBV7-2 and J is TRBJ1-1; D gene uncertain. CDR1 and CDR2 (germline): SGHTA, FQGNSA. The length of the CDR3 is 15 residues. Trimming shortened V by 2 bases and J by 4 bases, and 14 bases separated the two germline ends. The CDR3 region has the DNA TGTGCCAGCAGCTTATCCCTCGCAGCATCCACTGAAGCTTTCTTT. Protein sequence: CASSLSLAASTEAFF.

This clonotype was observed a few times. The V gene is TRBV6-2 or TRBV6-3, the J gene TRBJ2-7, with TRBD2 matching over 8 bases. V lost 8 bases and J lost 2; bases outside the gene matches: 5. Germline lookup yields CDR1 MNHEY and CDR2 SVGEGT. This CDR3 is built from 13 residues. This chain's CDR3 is CASLPGLAYEQYF. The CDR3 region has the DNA TGTGCCAGCTTACCGGGACTAGCCTACGAGCAGTACTTC.

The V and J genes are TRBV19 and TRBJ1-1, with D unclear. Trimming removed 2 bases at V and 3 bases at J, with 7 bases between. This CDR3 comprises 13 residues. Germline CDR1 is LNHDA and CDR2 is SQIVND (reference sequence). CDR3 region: CASSITEYTEAFF. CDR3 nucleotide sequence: TGTGCCAGTAGTATAACCGAATACACTGAAGCTTTCTTT.

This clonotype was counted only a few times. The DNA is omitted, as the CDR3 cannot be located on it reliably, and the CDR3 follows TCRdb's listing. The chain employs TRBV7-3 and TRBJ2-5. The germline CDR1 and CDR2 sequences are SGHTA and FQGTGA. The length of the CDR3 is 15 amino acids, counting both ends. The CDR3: CASSFEGYFGETQYF.

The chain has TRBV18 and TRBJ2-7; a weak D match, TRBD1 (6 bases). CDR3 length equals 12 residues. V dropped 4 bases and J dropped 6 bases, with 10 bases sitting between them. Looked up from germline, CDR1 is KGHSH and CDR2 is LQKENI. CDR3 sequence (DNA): TGTGCCAGCTCACAGGACAGATCCGAGCAGTACGTC. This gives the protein CASSQDRSEQYV.

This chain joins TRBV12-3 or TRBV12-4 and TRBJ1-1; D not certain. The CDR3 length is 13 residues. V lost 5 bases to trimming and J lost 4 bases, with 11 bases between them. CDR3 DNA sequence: TGTGCCAGCAGTCCAACTTTTGGCACTGAAGCTTTCTTT. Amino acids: CASSPTFGTEAFF.

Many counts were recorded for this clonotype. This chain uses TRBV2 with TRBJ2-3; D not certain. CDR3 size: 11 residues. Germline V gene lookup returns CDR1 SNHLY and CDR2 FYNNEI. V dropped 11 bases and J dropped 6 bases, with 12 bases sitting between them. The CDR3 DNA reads TGTGCCGGAGTCGTCCGGGATACGCAGTATTTT. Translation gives CAGVVRDTQYF.

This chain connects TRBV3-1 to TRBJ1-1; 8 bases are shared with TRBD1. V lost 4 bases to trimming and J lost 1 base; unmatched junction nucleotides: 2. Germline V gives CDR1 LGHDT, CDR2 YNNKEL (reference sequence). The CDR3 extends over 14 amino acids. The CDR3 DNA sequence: TGTGCCAGCAGCCGGGGGACAGGGAACACTGAAGCTTTCTTT. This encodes CASSRGTGNTEAFF.